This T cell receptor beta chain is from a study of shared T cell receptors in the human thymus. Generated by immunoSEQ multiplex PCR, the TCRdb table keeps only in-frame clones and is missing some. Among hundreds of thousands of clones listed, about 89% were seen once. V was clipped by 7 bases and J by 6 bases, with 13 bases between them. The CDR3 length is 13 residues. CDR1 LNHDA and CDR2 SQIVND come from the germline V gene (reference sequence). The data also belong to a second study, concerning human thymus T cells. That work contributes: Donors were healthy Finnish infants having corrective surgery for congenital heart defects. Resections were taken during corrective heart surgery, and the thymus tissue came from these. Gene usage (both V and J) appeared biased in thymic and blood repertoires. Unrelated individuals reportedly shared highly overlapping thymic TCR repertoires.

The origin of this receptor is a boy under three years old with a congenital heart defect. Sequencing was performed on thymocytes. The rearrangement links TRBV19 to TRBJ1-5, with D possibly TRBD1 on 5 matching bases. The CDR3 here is CASTPTVGQPQHF. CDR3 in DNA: TGTGCCAGTACCCCGACAGTCGGTCAGCCCCAGCATTTT.